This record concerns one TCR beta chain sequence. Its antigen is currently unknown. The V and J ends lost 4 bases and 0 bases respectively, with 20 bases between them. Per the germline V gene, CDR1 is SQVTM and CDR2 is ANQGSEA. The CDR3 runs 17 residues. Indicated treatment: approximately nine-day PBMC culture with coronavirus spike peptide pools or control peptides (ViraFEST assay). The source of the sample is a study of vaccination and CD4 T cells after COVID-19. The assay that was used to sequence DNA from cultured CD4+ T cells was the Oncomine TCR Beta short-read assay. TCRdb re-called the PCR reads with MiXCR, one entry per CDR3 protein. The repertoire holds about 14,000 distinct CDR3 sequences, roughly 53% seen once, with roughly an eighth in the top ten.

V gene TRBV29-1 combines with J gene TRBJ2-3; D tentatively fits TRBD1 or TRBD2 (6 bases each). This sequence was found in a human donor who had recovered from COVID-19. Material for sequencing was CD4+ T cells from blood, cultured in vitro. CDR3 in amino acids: CSVGGPSGVGSTDTQYF. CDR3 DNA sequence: TGCAGCGTTGGGGGGCCCTCGGGGGTGGGTAGCACAGATACGCAGTATTTT.